This T cell receptor beta chain is from a study of identical twins. Study-level results: Among out-of-frame alpha sequences shared by twins, low generation probability occurred in excess. Interpretation of the results relied on cross-sectional statistical analysis and not on following the same donors.

A remark on this clonotype: Its target is unknown.

Through template switching, a universal primer site was introduced, and the cDNA contained unique molecular identifiers. TCRdb redid the calling of the 5' RACE reads with MiXCR, one entry per CDR3 protein. The profile shows around 960,000 distinct CDR3 sequences, 9% to 15% of them singletons. V dropped 0 bases and J dropped 1 base, with 9 bases sitting between them. Germline CDR1 and CDR2: MNHEY and SMNVEV (reference sequence). This CDR3 contains 15 residues. A further study also used this sample, focusing on yellow fever vaccine responses in identical twins. Per that paper: Twins' vaccine T cell response reportedly seemed partly convergent, partly personalized.

The sequence came from a woman aged 18-29 years in good health. The chain joins TRBV27 to TRBJ2-5; no clear D gene. Sequences were obtained from PBMCs. CDR3 loop: CASSLSGRPQETQYF. CDR3 DNA sequence: TGTGCCAGCAGTTTATCGGGCAGGCCCCAAGAGACCCAGTACTTC.